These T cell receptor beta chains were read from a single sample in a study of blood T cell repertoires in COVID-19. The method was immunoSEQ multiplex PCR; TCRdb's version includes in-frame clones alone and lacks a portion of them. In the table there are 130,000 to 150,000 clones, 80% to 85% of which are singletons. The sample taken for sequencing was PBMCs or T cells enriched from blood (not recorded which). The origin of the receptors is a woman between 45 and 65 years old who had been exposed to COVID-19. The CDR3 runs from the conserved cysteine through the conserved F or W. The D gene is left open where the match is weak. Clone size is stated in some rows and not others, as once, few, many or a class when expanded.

cdr3_aa: CASSLGQALKEYF; cdr3_nt: TGTGCCAGCAGCTTGGGACAGGCATTGAAGGAATACTTC; clone_size: once; j_call: TRBJ2-5; v_call: TRBV5-4; d_call: .
cdr3_aa: CASSVANSPTYEQYF; cdr3_nt: TGTGCCAGCAGCGTAGCTAACAGCCCTACCTACGAGCAGTACTTC; clone_size: .; j_call: TRBJ2-7; v_call: TRBV9; d_call: .
cdr3_aa: CASSTNASGGPETGTDTQYF; cdr3_nt: TGTGCCAGCAGCACAAACGCGTCGGGGGGCCCCGAAACGGGGACAGATACGCAGTATTTT; clone_size: .; j_call: TRBJ2-3; v_call: TRBV3-1/TRBV3-2; d_call: .
cdr3_aa: CASSLGVSGRAGDTQYF; cdr3_nt: TGTGCCAGCAGCTTAGGGGTGAGCGGGAGGGCCGGTGATACGCAGTATTTT; clone_size: .; j_call: TRBJ2-3; v_call: TRBV11-2; d_call: TRBD2
cdr3_aa: CAISEPTGNYGYTF; cdr3_nt: TGTGCCATCAGTGAGCCGACAGGGAACTATGGCTACACCTTC; clone_size: .; j_call: TRBJ1-2; v_call: TRBV10-3; d_call: TRBD1
cdr3_aa: CASSTPPGGPEQFF; cdr3_nt: TGTGCCAGTAGTACCCCCCCAGGGGGGCCCGAGCAGTTCTTC; clone_size: .; j_call: TRBJ2-1; v_call: TRBV19; d_call: .
cdr3_aa: CASKWPDRSNTEAFF; cdr3_nt: TGCGCCAGCAAGTGGCCGGACAGATCGAACACTGAAGCTTTCTTT; clone_size: once; j_call: TRBJ1-1; v_call: TRBV10-2; d_call: .
cdr3_aa: CASSLFPGEGYTF; cdr3_nt: TGTGCCAGCAGTTTATTTCCAGGGGAAGGCTACACCTTC; clone_size: .; j_call: TRBJ1-2; v_call: TRBV27; d_call: .
cdr3_aa: CASSSVSYNEQFF; cdr3_nt: TGTGCCAGCAGTTCAGTCTCCTACAATGAGCAGTTCTTC; clone_size: .; j_call: TRBJ2-1; v_call: TRBV6-5; d_call: .
cdr3_aa: CASSSPSRGTYEQYF; cdr3_nt: TGTGCCAGCAGCTCACCGAGCAGGGGCACCTACGAGCAGTACTTC; clone_size: .; j_call: TRBJ2-7; v_call: TRBV5-6; d_call: .
cdr3_aa: CASSVEGQGFYEQYF; cdr3_nt: TGTGCCAGCAGCGTAGAGGGACAGGGGTTCTACGAGCAGTACTTC; clone_size: .; j_call: TRBJ2-7; v_call: TRBV11-1; d_call: TRBD1
cdr3_aa: CASSLSGLGNEQFF; cdr3_nt: TGCGCCAGCAGCTTGTCGGGACTAGGAAATGAGCAGTTCTTC; clone_size: .; j_call: TRBJ2-1; v_call: TRBV5-1; d_call: TRBD2
cdr3_aa: CASSLDSSGTGRSYEQYF; cdr3_nt: TGCGCCAGCAGCTTGGATTCCTCCGGGACAGGGCGATCCTACGAGCAGTACTTC; clone_size: once; j_call: TRBJ2-7; v_call: TRBV5-1; d_call: TRBD1
cdr3_aa: CASSDIGGTGELFF; cdr3_nt: TGTGCCAGCAGTGACATAGGGGGCACCGGGGAGCTGTTTTTT; clone_size: once; j_call: TRBJ2-2; v_call: TRBV6-1; d_call: .
cdr3_aa: CASSPGDREINEQFF; cdr3_nt: TGCGCCAGCAGCCCCGGGGACAGGGAGATAAATGAGCAGTTCTTC; clone_size: .; j_call: TRBJ2-1; v_call: TRBV5-1; d_call: TRBD1
cdr3_aa: CASSPWTSGEPNTGELFF; cdr3_nt: TGTGCCAGCAGCCCTTGGACTAGCGGGGAGCCGAACACCGGGGAGCTGTTTTTT; clone_size: few; j_call: TRBJ2-2; v_call: TRBV13; d_call: TRBD2
cdr3_aa: CASSSTGILPSGYTF; cdr3_nt: TGTGCCAGCAGCTCCACCGGGATTCTACCCTCTGGCTACACCTTC; clone_size: .; j_call: TRBJ1-2; v_call: TRBV7-8; d_call: .
cdr3_aa: CASSIGQQLNTEAFF; cdr3_nt: TGTGCCAGTAGTATAGGTCAACAGCTGAACACTGAAGCTTTCTTT; clone_size: .; j_call: TRBJ1-1; v_call: TRBV19; d_call: .
cdr3_aa: CSVNRANTEAFF; cdr3_nt: TGCAGCGTTAACAGGGCCAACACTGAAGCTTTCTTT; clone_size: .; j_call: TRBJ1-1; v_call: TRBV29-1; d_call: .
cdr3_aa: CASSPSLAGLDTQYF; cdr3_nt: TGCGCCAGCAGCCCCTCGCTAGCGGGCTTAGATACGCAGTATTTT; clone_size: .; j_call: TRBJ2-3; v_call: TRBV4-3; d_call: TRBD2
cdr3_aa: CASRREDTVYGYTF; cdr3_nt: TGTGCCAGCAGACGAGAGGACACCGTCTATGGCTACACCTTC; clone_size: few; j_call: TRBJ1-2; v_call: TRBV11-2; d_call: .
cdr3_aa: CACLRLSRDYGYTF; cdr3_nt: TGTGCCTGCCTCCGACTCTCACGGGACTATGGCTACACCTTC; clone_size: .; j_call: TRBJ1-2; v_call: TRBV30; d_call: .
cdr3_aa: CARSLAPCGGSMNTEAFF; cdr3_nt: TGTGCCAGAAGCTTAGCGCCTTGCGGCGGGTCCATGAACACTGAAGCTTTCTTT; clone_size: .; j_call: TRBJ1-1; v_call: TRBV7-5; d_call: .
cdr3_aa: CASSPAGEKLFF; cdr3_nt: TGTGCCAGCTCACCGGCGGGGGAAAAACTGTTTTTT; clone_size: .; j_call: TRBJ1-4; v_call: TRBV18; d_call: .
cdr3_aa: CASSLGTSGYNEQFF; cdr3_nt: TGTGCCAGCAGCTTAGGGACTAGCGGTTACAATGAGCAGTTCTTC; clone_size: .; j_call: TRBJ2-1; v_call: TRBV13; d_call: TRBD2
cdr3_aa: CASRPGTGVLAGELFF; cdr3_nt: TGTGCCAGTAGGCCCGGGACAGGGGTGTTAGCCGGGGAGCTGTTTTTT; clone_size: .; j_call: TRBJ2-2; v_call: TRBV19; d_call: TRBD1
cdr3_aa: CASSPGQGHHEQYF; cdr3_nt: TGTGCCAGCTCGCCGGGACAGGGACACCACGAGCAGTACTTC; clone_size: .; j_call: TRBJ2-7; v_call: TRBV9; d_call: TRBD1
cdr3_aa: CSARQGRRTGELFF; cdr3_nt: TGCAGCGCACGACAGGGAAGGAGGACCGGGGAGCTGTTTTTT; clone_size: .; j_call: TRBJ2-2; v_call: TRBV29-1; d_call: TRBD1
cdr3_aa: CASSRDSLNTEAFF; cdr3_nt: TGTGCCAGCAGCCGGGACAGCTTGAACACTGAAGCTTTCTTT; clone_size: .; j_call: TRBJ1-1; v_call: TRBV5-5; d_call: TRBD1
cdr3_aa: CASSRREAYNEQFF; cdr3_nt: TGCGCCAGCAGTCGAAGGGAGGCCTACAATGAGCAGTTCTTC; clone_size: few; j_call: TRBJ2-1; v_call: TRBV10-1; d_call: .
cdr3_aa: CASSQGTAMEQYF; cdr3_nt: TGTGCCAGCAGCCAAGGGACTGCTATGGAGCAGTACTTC; clone_size: .; j_call: TRBJ2-7; v_call: TRBV12-3/TRBV12-4; d_call: .
cdr3_aa: CASSRTSGGAYTGELFF; cdr3_nt: TGTGCCAGCAGCCGGACTAGCGGGGGGGCCTACACCGGGGAGCTGTTTTTT; clone_size: .; j_call: TRBJ2-2; v_call: TRBV3-1/TRBV3-2; d_call: TRBD2
cdr3_aa: CATTPSTGGVNTEAFF; cdr3_nt: TGTGCCACTACCCCGAGTACGGGGGGAGTGAACACTGAAGCTTTCTTT; clone_size: .; j_call: TRBJ1-1; v_call: TRBV7-8; d_call: .
cdr3_aa: CASGLAEGYEQYF; cdr3_nt: TGCGCCAGCGGACTAGCGGAAGGCTACGAGCAGTACTTC; clone_size: .; j_call: TRBJ2-7; v_call: TRBV10-2; d_call: TRBD2